Reported below is one T cell receptor beta chain. Its antigen is undetermined. The sample comes from a study of cytomegalovirus exposure and HLA in healthy donors. Overall study context: A later analysis reported the same platform for the roughly 110 validation repertoires and the approximately 640 first-cohort repertoires.

The CDR3 runs to 16 residues. Trimming removed 3 bases from V and 2 bases from J; junction bases left unmatched: 3. Germline V gene lookup returns CDR1 SGHNT and CDR2 YYREEE (reference sequence). The 120-subject validation cohort, separate from the roughly 700-subject first cohort, included the donors. Study-wide results and caveats: A few chains tied to CMV proved CMV antigen-specific in vitro. According to a subsequent analysis, TCR clusters from the first cohort were inclined to appear together in the roughly 110 validation repertoires.

Generated by immunoSEQ multiplex PCR, the TCRdb table keeps only in-frame clones and is missing some. The sample contains hundreds of thousands of clones, about nine tenths of which appear only once. This clonotype was sampled from a woman aged 18-35 years in good health and CMV-seronegative. Sequencing input: PBMCs. The chain uses TRBV5-4 and TRBJ2-5; 14 nucleotides agree with TRBD2. CDR3 sequence reads: CASSYGTSGRQETQYF. As DNA, the CDR3 is TGTGCCAGCAGCTACGGGACTAGCGGGAGACAAGAGACCCAGTACTTC. The full variable domain, with the rest looked up from reference TRBV5-4 and TRBJ2-5, is ETGVTQSPTHLIKTRGQQVTLRCSSQSGHNTVSWYQQALGQGPQFIFQYYREEENGRGNFPPRFSGLQFPNYSSELNVNALELDDSALYLCASSYGTSGRQETQYFGPGTRLLVL.